This T cell receptor beta chain came from a study of OX40 agonist ivuxolimab in advanced cancers. Study context: Having had anti-PD-1, anti-PD-L1 or anti-CTLA-4 therapy before was allowed, and over 35% had some.

Using immunoSEQ multiplex PCR, the repertoire was profiled, and TCRdb retains in-frame clones only, with some absent. Found here are tens of thousands of clones, about nine tenths of them singletons; the top ten hold 6.9%. The input for sequencing was CD4+ or CD8+ T cells sorted from blood, taken in a trial of the OX40 agonist ivuxolimab. This sequence was found in an adult with an advanced solid tumor such as melanoma, head and neck, liver or kidney cancer.

The CDR3, as DNA: TGTGCCAGCAGTGAACGGGTAGCTAGGAGCACAGATACGCAGTATTTT. Translation: CASSERVARSTDTQYF. The chain links TRBV6-1 to TRBJ2-3; D remains unclear. Trimming pared 2 bases from V and 0 bases from J, leaving 12 bases between. Germline CDR1 reads MNHNS; CDR2 reads SASEGT. The CDR3 is 16 amino acids.